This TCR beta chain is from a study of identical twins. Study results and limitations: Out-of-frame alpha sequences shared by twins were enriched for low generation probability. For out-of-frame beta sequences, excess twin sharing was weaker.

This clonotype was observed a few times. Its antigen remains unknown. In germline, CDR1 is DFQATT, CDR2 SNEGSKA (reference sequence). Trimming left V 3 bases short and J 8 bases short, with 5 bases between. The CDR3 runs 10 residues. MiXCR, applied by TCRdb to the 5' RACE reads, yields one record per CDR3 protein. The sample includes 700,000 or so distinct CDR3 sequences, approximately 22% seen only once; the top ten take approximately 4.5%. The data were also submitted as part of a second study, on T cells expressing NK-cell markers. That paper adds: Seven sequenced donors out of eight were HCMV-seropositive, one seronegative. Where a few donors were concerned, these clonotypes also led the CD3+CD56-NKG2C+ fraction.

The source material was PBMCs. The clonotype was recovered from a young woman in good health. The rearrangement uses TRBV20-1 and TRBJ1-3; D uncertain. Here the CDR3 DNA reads TGCAGTGCTAGTAAAGACACCATATATTTT. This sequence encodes CSASKDTIYF.